The 20 T cell receptor beta chains in this list originate from one sample, sequenced in a study of CD8 T cells in Susac syndrome. RNA, at 0.5 to 1 ug, was reverse transcribed with random hexamers. TCRdb analysed the immunoSEQ multiplex PCR reads with MiXCR anew, one entry per CDR3 protein. Of 110,000 or so distinct CDR3 sequences listed, 94% are singletons. Sequenced sample: CD4+ T cells from PBMCs. The receptors stem from a human donor in good health.

The gene calls are TRBV5-5 and TRBJ2-7; D uncertain. The CDR3 sequence is 15 residues long. From germline, CDR1 is SGHKS and CDR2 YYEKEE (reference sequence). The ends were cut back, 3 bases at V and 5 bases at J, with 18 bases in the middle. The CDR3 reads CASSSSTPGVDEQYF. The CDR3 DNA is TGTGCCAGCAGCTCATCGACCCCTGGAGTGGACGAGCAGTACTTC.

V gene TRBV30 combines with J gene TRBJ2-1; TRBD1 matches 8 bases. With 0 bases clipped from V and 7 bases from J, the junction kept 8 bases outside the gene matches. There are 15 residues in the CDR3. The V gene's germline CDR1 is GTSNPN and CDR2 SVGIG (reference sequence). CDR3 amino acids: CAWSVLGQGSNEQFF. The DNA of the CDR3 is TGTGCCTGGAGTGTCCTCGGACAGGGCAGTAATGAGCAGTTCTTC.

The J gene is TRBJ2-3, the V gene TRBV2, with 7 bases that match TRBD1. The CDR3 is 16 amino acids. Germline CDR1 reads SNHLY; CDR2 reads FYNNEI. V shed 4 bases, J shed 5 bases, and the junction held 12 bases outside the gene matches. The chain's CDR3 is CASSVRGGTDRDTQYF. In DNA, the CDR3 is TGTGCCAGCAGTGTAAGAGGTGGGACAGACAGAGATACGCAGTATTTT.

V and J are TRBV7-8 and TRBJ1-5; TRBD1 aligns across 9 bases. J lost 5 bases, V lost 5 bases, and 1 base had no gene match. The germline CDR1 and CDR2 sequences are SGHVS and FQNEAQ. This CDR3 contains 13 residues. The CDR3 sequence is CASSRTGDQPQHF. The DNA of the CDR3 is TGTGCCAGCAGCCGGACAGGGGATCAGCCCCAGCATTTT.

This chain links TRBV5-1 with TRBJ2-5, with D possibly TRBD1 on 5 matching bases. In germline, CDR1 is SGHRS, CDR2 YFSETQ. The CDR3 totals 14 residues. V lost 3 bases and J 1 base, leaving 10 bases between the germline ends. The CDR3 region is CASSYQGFQETQYF. The CDR3 DNA follows: TGCGCCAGCAGCTACCAGGGATTCCAAGAGACCCAGTACTTC.

In its sample, this clonotype was seen once. The gene calls are TRBV28 and TRBJ1-5; D possibly corresponds to TRBD1 (5 bases). V shed 2 bases and J shed 6 bases, with 11 bases lying between them. CDR3 length: 14 amino acids. Germline V CDR1 and CDR2: MDHEN, SYDVKM. CDR3 in amino acids: CASSLGAGSQPQHF. The CDR3 coding sequence is TGTGCCAGCAGTTTAGGGGCAGGGTCTCAGCCCCAGCATTTT.

The rearrangement joins TRBV4-2 to TRBJ2-7, with TRBD2 matching over 9 bases. The CDR3 totals 16 residues. Germline V gene sequence: CDR1 LGHNA, CDR2 YNFKEQ. The V gene end was trimmed by 1 base and the J gene end by 1 base; junction bases not matched to a gene: 5. As DNA, the CDR3 is TGTGCCAGCAGCCAAGTAGCGGGGGTGAAATCCTACGAGCAGTACTTC. It yields the protein CASSQVAGVKSYEQYF.

This chain uses TRBV7-9 with TRBJ2-4; 7 bases fit TRBD2. The V and J ends lost 1 base and 8 bases, in that order; junction bases with no gene match: 11. The germline gives CDR1 SEHNR, CDR2 FQNEAQ (reference sequence). There are 16 residues in the CDR3. The CDR3 loop reads CASSLERWEGRYIQYF. CDR3 DNA: TGTGCCAGCAGCTTAGAAAGGTGGGAGGGCCGGTACATTCAGTACTTC.

The chain links TRBV10-3 to TRBJ2-7, with a weak D call TRBD2 (7 bases). The length of the CDR3 is 12 residues. Germline assignment: CDR1 ENHRY and CDR2 SYGVKD. The CDR3 sequence: CAGGQDTYEQYF. The CDR3 bases are TGTGCGGGGGGGCAAGACACCTACGAGCAGTACTTC.

The V and J genes are TRBV27 and TRBJ2-3; tentatively, D is TRBD2 (6 bases). CDR3 length: 16 amino acids. Trimming cost V 2 bases and J 2 bases, with 14 bases left between them. Germline V gene lookup returns CDR1 MNHEY and CDR2 SMNVEV (reference sequence). The CDR3 here is CASSLASGVLTDTQYF. CDR3 coding DNA: TGTGCCAGCAGTTTAGCATCGGGAGTCCTCACAGATACGCAGTATTTT.

This chain joins TRBV24-1 and TRBJ2-7, with D possibly being TRBD1 (5 bases). The CDR3 runs 18 residues. Germline values: CDR1 KGHDR, CDR2 SFDVKD. Trimming removed 4 bases from V and 2 bases from J, with 23 bases in between. CDR3: CATSDHSKILGPTYEQYF. CDR3 coding DNA: TGTGCCACCAGTGACCACTCCAAAATTCTGGGGCCAACCTACGAGCAGTACTTC.

The chain combines TRBV11-2 with TRBJ2-7; TRBD2 matches 15 bases. Germline V gene lookup returns CDR1 SGHAT and CDR2 FQNNGV. J gave up 0 bases and V 5 bases, and 11 bases lay outside the gene matches. This CDR3 has 19 residues. CDR3 region: CASSIGGLAGGQSSYEQYF. CDR3 coding DNA: TGTGCCAGCAGCATAGGGGGACTAGCGGGAGGTCAATCCTCCTACGAGCAGTACTTC.

This chain uses TRBV20-1 with TRBJ1-6, with D perhaps matching TRBD1 (5 bases). The CDR3 has 17 amino acids. CDR1 is DFQATT and CDR2 is SNEGSKA in the germline V gene (reference sequence). The germline V and J ends were trimmed by 4 bases and 1 base, with 17 bases remaining between them. The CDR3 reads CSAKVDSRVSYNSPLHF. CDR3 nucleotide sequence: TGCAGTGCTAAAGTAGACAGTCGCGTTTCCTATAATTCACCCCTCCACTTT.

The chain combines TRBV7-8 with TRBJ1-1; D is unclear. The V gene's germline CDR1 is SGHVS and CDR2 FQNEAQ. Trimming took off 1 base at V and 0 bases at J, with 9 bases between the two ends. CDR3 length equals 15 residues. In DNA, the CDR3 is TGTGCCAGCAGCTTAGAGACAAGGGTGAACACTGAAGCTTTCTTT. Encoded protein: CASSLETRVNTEAFF.

The chain carries TRBV7-9 and TRBJ2-3; perhaps TRBD1 as D (5 bases). Deletions cut 11 bases from V and 0 bases from J, with 12 bases between. CDR3 length equals 13 residues. Germline CDR1 SEHNR, CDR2 FQNEAQ (reference sequence). The CDR3 loop reads CAAQGPSTDTQYF. In nucleotides, the CDR3 is TGTGCCGCCCAGGGTCCAAGCACAGATACGCAGTATTTT.

The CDR3 protein is CSAREGDTWTGELFF. The CDR3 coding sequence is TGCAGTGCTAGAGAAGGGGATACGTGGACCGGGGAGCTGTTTTTT. This chain uses TRBV20-1 with TRBJ2-2; D is perhaps TRBD1 (5 bases). This CDR3 is built from 15 residues. Germline V CDR1 and CDR2: DFQATT, SNEGSKA (reference sequence). V was pared by 0 bases and J by 5 bases, with 13 bases between.

The rearrangement uses TRBV7-8 and TRBJ2-7, with TRBD2 identical over 7 bases. CDR3 length: 17 amino acids. Losses at the gene ends were 4 bases for V and 1 base for J; bases not matched to a gene: 13. From germline, CDR1 is SGHVS and CDR2 FQNEAQ. This chain's CDR3 is CASSSVKISGLSYEQYF. For the CDR3, the DNA is TGTGCCAGCAGCTCCGTTAAGATTAGCGGGCTGTCCTACGAGCAGTACTTC.

The count of this clonotype is one. The chain combines TRBV30 with TRBJ1-3; D is unclear. The germline V and J ends were trimmed by 1 base and 1 base, with 11 bases remaining between them. The CDR3 runs 15 residues. The germline V gene encodes CDR1 GTSNPN and CDR2 SVGIG (reference sequence). The CDR3 nucleotides read TGTGCCTGGAGTGCAGGAGGTCATTCTGGAAACACCATATATTTT. Translated: CAWSAGGHSGNTIYF.

CDR3 sequence: CASSQGLRDRVYGYTF. The CDR3 DNA reads as TGCGCCAGCAGCCAAGGGCTCCGGGACAGGGTTTATGGCTACACCTTC. This chain uses TRBV4-3 with TRBJ1-2; 9 bases align to TRBD1. Per germline, CDR1 LGHNA and CDR2 YSLEER. CDR3 length equals 16 residues. With V trimmed by 1 base and J by 5 bases, 8 bases remained unmatched.

V usage is TRBV4-1 and J usage is TRBJ2-5; D tentatively fits TRBD1 or TRBD2 (6 bases each). CDR1 MGHRA and CDR2 YSYEKL come from the germline V gene. The CDR3 length is 16 residues. Trimming pared 0 bases from V and 3 bases from J, leaving 14 bases between. The CDR3, as DNA: TGCGCCAGCAGCCAAGATTACGGGGGCGTGGAAGAGACCCAGTACTTC. It codes for CASSQDYGGVEETQYF.